This T cell receptor beta chain derives from a study of blood T cell repertoires in COVID-19 (dated by TCRdb to 2018 to 2021). Notes on the research overall: Samples covering the acute and convalescent phases of COVID-19 were provided by collaborators in the United States, Italy and Spain. The material from the prospective study consisted of cDNA or gDNA derived from T cells, B-cell-depleted T cells, or PBMCs. The dataset comprised deeply sampled blood TCRbeta repertoires from subjects exposed to, actively infected with, or recovered from COVID-19. The repertoires were released in a freely available public database meant as a resource for research on the immune response to SARS-CoV-2. Samples were obtained from the ongoing ImmuneRACE study (first 160 participants) and from 1,000 to 1,500 subjects provided by 6 global collaborators. Nearly every sample came with metadata listing a de-identified subject ID, COVID-19 status, age in years and sex. Where available, HLA class I and class II types were taken from metadata supplied by the sample provider and were not determined by assay-based typing. Results the study describes overall, beyond this receptor: The amount of clinical and demographic metadata varied by source and participant and was provided uncurated.

In the prospective study, participants were 18 to 89 years old, resided in fewer than 25 geographic areas of the United States, and were enrolled through a virtual design. To assign participants to cohorts, the prospective study relied on clinical history that participants themselves reported in a screening survey and a study questionnaire. Recovered participants in ImmuneRACE Cohort 3 were defined as having two consecutive negative NP/OP PCR tests, clearance from a healthcare professional, or resolution of symptoms. Mobile phlebotomists in the prospective study collected whole blood, serum and a nasopharyngeal or oropharyngeal swab from every participant. Over a roughly 2-month period, participants in the prospective study had the option of providing additional blood draws and questionnaires. Prospective study blood samples were shipped either frozen or at room temperature before DNA extraction.

Unmatched junction bases come to 19, with V trimmed by 5 bases and J by 8 bases. In the germline V gene (reference sequence), CDR1 corresponds to LNHDA and CDR2 to SQIVND. The CDR3 measures 18 amino acids from cysteine to phenylalanine. Only the CDR3 DNA stays, 54 bases, in frame from base 1. TCRbeta CDR3 regions were amplified from genomic DNA by means of the immunoSEQ Assay, a bias-controlled multiplex PCR. The original methods were these. Nucleated cell counts per sample were estimated from amplification of reference gene primers within the assay. Sequence reads were collapsed and filtered to measure the absolute abundance of every unique TCRbeta CDR3 rearrangement. For each sample, productive Simpson clonality was calculated as the square root of Simpson's diversity index across productive rearrangements. Here the immuneACCESS table is served through TCRdb, limited to in-frame sequences with V and J called. Missing clones are a known gap in these copies; in checked studies unresolved V genes cover under half, and the rest lacks a known reason. V and J calls and clone size come straight from that table; D and trimming were deduced from the DNA. The sample yields just over 300,000 clones; roughly 86% were counted once. In total, the top ten clones hold about 8.9% of the sample.

Concerning this clone itself: Which antigen it targets is not known. No quality values exist for individual bases; no much larger clone is one base distant.

Sample: PBMCs or T cells enriched from blood (not recorded which). The sequence came from a young woman who had recovered from COVID-19. The rearranged segments are TRBV19 and TRBJ2-1, with 9 bases aligning to TRBD2. The CDR3 is CASSPPSGTVVWGHEQFF. Read as DNA, the sequence is TGTGCCAGTAGTCCCCCTAGCGGGACAGTTGTTTGGGGCCATGAGCAGTTCTTC. The variable domain in full, with residues beyond the CDR3 obtained from the reference TRBV19 and TRBJ2-1 genes, is DGGITQSPKYLFRKEGQNVTLSCEQNLNHDAMYWYRQDPGQGLRLIYYSQIVNDFQKGDIAEGYSVSREKKESFPLTVTSAQKNPTAFYLCASSPPSGTVVWGHEQFFGPGTRLTVL.